These 25 T cell receptor beta chains share one sample of origin, sequenced in a study of blood T cells in healthy people across ages. The authors ran a second PCR of about 7 to 11 cycles using a sample-barcoded 5' primer and a J-beta primer mix. TCRdb re-analysed the 5' RACE reads in MiXCR, keeping a single row per CDR3 protein. The sample has about 720,000 distinct CDR3 sequences; about 25% are singletons. This sample also belongs to another study, concerning T cells of mothers and their children.

Sequencing used blood. The receptors come from a boy under 18 in good health.

This clonotype was seen only a few times. The rearrangement uses TRBV9 and TRBJ2-2; 7 bases fit TRBD2. The CDR3 extends over 15 amino acids. J gave up 5 bases and V 0 bases, and 4 bases lay outside the gene matches. Per germline, CDR1 SGDLS and CDR2 YYNGEE. In DNA, the CDR3 is TGTGCCAGCAGCGTAGGGCGGGGGATTACCGGGGAGCTGTTTTTT. Translating it yields CASSVGRGITGELFF.

The chain uses TRBV11-2 and TRBJ2-3, with 10 bases matching TRBD1. Germline CDR1 reads SGHAT; CDR2 reads FQNNGV. The CDR3 runs to 17 residues. Trimming cost V 0 bases and J 3 bases; bases outside gene matches: 6. The CDR3 reads CASSLDPGTGVTDTQYF. In DNA form, the CDR3 reads TGTGCCAGCAGCTTAGACCCCGGGACAGGGGTTACAGATACGCAGTATTTT.

This clonotype was seen more than once but under ten times. The V gene is TRBV12-3 or TRBV12-4, the J gene TRBJ2-3; D may correspond to TRBD1 or TRBD2 (5 bases each). Trimming cost V 7 bases and J 6 bases, with 20 bases left between them. This CDR3 contains 15 residues. The CDR3 DNA is TGTGCCAGCATGGGGACCTCACTAGGGGATGATACGCAGTATTTT. The encoded protein is CASMGTSLGDDTQYF.

This clonotype was seen a handful of times. The rearrangement links TRBV7-2 to TRBJ2-7; a weak D match, TRBD2 (5 bases). Trimming shortened V by 0 bases and J by 3 bases, and 12 bases separated the two germline ends. Looked up from germline, CDR1 is SGHTA and CDR2 is FQGNSA. CDR3 length equals 15 residues. CDR3 protein: CASSLATGSVYEQYF. CDR3 DNA: TGTGCCAGCAGCTTAGCCACGGGGTCCGTCTACGAGCAGTACTTC.

This chain uses TRBV4-3 with TRBJ1-1; no firm D call. In germline, CDR1 is LGHNA, CDR2 YSLEER. The CDR3 is made up of 18 amino acids. With 0 bases removed from V and 1 base from J, the gap between germline ends came to 18 bases. The CDR3 DNA reads TGCGCCAGCAGCCAAGACGGGCCAGGCGAGAGGTCGAACACTGAAGCTTTCTTT. Translating it yields CASSQDGPGERSNTEAFF.

The chain joins TRBV12-3 or TRBV12-4 to TRBJ2-2; D ambiguous. This CDR3 is 15 amino acids long. V was cut by 5 bases and J by 4 bases, with 14 bases left in between. The CDR3 DNA sequence: TGTGCCAGCAGTCGTAGCAGGAGTACCACCGGGGAGCTGTTTTTT. This encodes CASSRSRSTTGELFF.

The chain uses TRBV20-1 and TRBJ1-6; 7 bases map to TRBD1. Unmatched junction bases numbered 3, after V lost 4 bases and J lost 3 bases. Germline V gene data show CDR1 as DFQATT and CDR2 as SNEGSKA (reference sequence). The CDR3 loop spans 14 amino acids. CDR3 sequence reads: CSATTGLYNSPLHF. The CDR3 DNA is TGCAGTGCTACGACAGGGCTCTATAATTCACCCCTCCACTTT.

Many counts were recorded for this clonotype. This chain connects TRBV28 to TRBJ1-4, with 7 bases identical to TRBD1. Germline-derived CDR1 and CDR2 are MDHEN and SYDVKM. The CDR3 consists of 14 residues. J was trimmed by 5 bases and V by 1 base; bases with no gene match: 1. CDR3: CASSLSGGNEKLFF. The DNA for the CDR3 is TGTGCCAGCAGTTTATCAGGGGGAAATGAAAAACTGTTTTTT.

CDR3 nucleotides: TGTGCCAGCAGCCAAGATTACAGGGTGGCAGTTATCCCCCACGAGCAGTACTTC. Encoded protein: CASSQDYRVAVIPHEQYF. V is TRBV4-2 and J is TRBJ2-7, with D tentatively TRBD1 (6 bases). This CDR3 has 18 amino acids. Trimming removed 0 bases from V and 5 bases from J, with 23 bases in between. Germline V gene sequence: CDR1 LGHNA, CDR2 YNFKEQ.

This clonotype was counted between two and nine times. This rearrangement joins TRBV10-3 to TRBJ2-5; 7 bases fit TRBD2. The J call may be incorrect, as the DNA end agrees better with TRBJ2-1. The germline CDR1 and CDR2 sequences are ENHRY and SYGVKD. This CDR3 spans 16 amino acids. The CDR3 DNA reads TGTGCCATCAGTGAGCCCACCGGGCTAGCGGACAATGAGCAGTTCTTC. Protein product: CAISEPTGLADNEQFF.

The chain links TRBV19 to TRBJ2-1, with D uncertain. CDR1 is LNHDA and CDR2 is SQIVND in the germline V gene (reference sequence). This CDR3 is 15 amino acids long. The V end lost 5 bases, the J end lost 6 bases, and 17 bases lay between the germline ends. CDR3 sequence reads: CASSPLLELSNEQFF. CDR3 coding DNA: TGTGCCAGTAGTCCCCTTTTGGAGTTGTCCAATGAGCAGTTCTTC.

This clonotype was observed a handful of times. The chain couples TRBV5-8 to TRBJ1-1, with TRBD1 matching over 9 bases. The length of the CDR3 is 16 residues. Germline V lookup: CDR1 SGHTS, CDR2 YDEGEE. V gave up 7 bases and J gave up 1 base; unmatched junction bases: 11. Written as DNA, the CDR3 is TGTGCCAGCTCACGAGGGACAGGGTCGAAGAACACTGAAGCTTTCTTT. Protein product: CASSRGTGSKNTEAFF.

The chain is built from TRBV7-9 and TRBJ1-1; perhaps TRBD1 as D (6 bases). The CDR3 contains 15 residues. The ends were cut back, 5 bases at V and 1 base at J, with 14 bases in the middle. Germline CDR1 is SEHNR and CDR2 is FQNEAQ (reference sequence). The CDR3 region has the DNA TGTGCCAGCAGCCCAGTGGGGGGGGCGAACACTGAAGCTTTCTTT. The encoded protein is CASSPVGGANTEAFF.

This clonotype has more than one count but fewer than ten. The chain has TRBV29-1 and TRBJ2-1; 7 nucleotides line up with TRBD1. The end of the DNA aligns better with TRBJ2-7, so the J call may be wrong. This CDR3 has 14 amino acids. CDR1 SQVTM and CDR2 ANQGSEA come from the germline V gene. In DNA, the CDR3 is TGCAGCGTTGTGTCGGGTCAGGGGGTTTACGAGCAGTACTTC. Translating gives CSVVSGQGVYEQYF.

This clonotype was observed once. The gene calls are TRBV13 and TRBJ2-7, with 10 nucleotides matching TRBD1. V shed 5 bases and J 3 bases; nucleotides not matched to a gene: 4. CDR1 and CDR2 (germline): PRHDT, FYEKMQ (reference sequence). This CDR3 spans 14 amino acids. CDR3 loop: CASSQGDRGYEQYF. CDR3 coding DNA: TGTGCCAGCAGCCAGGGGGACAGGGGCTACGAGCAGTACTTC.

This clonotype was seen ten or more times. The rearrangement links TRBV24-1 to TRBJ2-7, with TRBD1 identical over 9 bases. Looked up from germline, CDR1 is KGHDR and CDR2 is SFDVKD. The CDR3 consists of 15 residues. Trimming removed 3 bases from V and 2 bases from J; junction bases left unmatched: 4. DNA of the CDR3: TGTGCCACCAGTGATACCGGGACAGGGACCTACGAGCAGTACTTC. This codes for CATSDTGTGTYEQYF.

The J gene is TRBJ1-2, the V gene TRBV20-1, with D possibly TRBD1 on 6 matching bases. CDR3 length: 14 amino acids. Trimming stripped 3 bases from V and 6 bases from J, with 17 bases between. Germline loops: CDR1 DFQATT, CDR2 SNEGSKA (reference sequence). The DNA for the CDR3 is TGCAGTGCTAGGGGCTCCGGGACACCAAATGGCTACACCTTC. Its translation: CSARGSGTPNGYTF.

This rearrangement joins TRBV12-5 to TRBJ2-5; D gene unclear. Trimming removed 1 base at V and 1 base at J, with 4 bases between. Germline values: CDR1 LGHNT, CDR2 FRNRAP. The CDR3 covers 13 residues. CDR3 residues: CASGLDRQETQYF. The DNA for the CDR3 is TGTGCTAGTGGTTTGGACCGCCAAGAGACCCAGTACTTC.

This chain connects TRBV6-6 to TRBJ1-2; D unresolved. The CDR3 has 13 residues. Germline assignment: CDR1 MNHNY and CDR2 SVGAGI (reference sequence). V was clipped by 2 bases and J by 8 bases, with 12 bases between them. DNA for the CDR3: TGTGCCAGCAGTTACGCACGGGAGGGAGGCTACACCTTC. Its translation: CASSYAREGGYTF.

The chain is built from TRBV11-2 and TRBJ2-7; TRBD1 agrees at 7 bases. V shed 3 bases, J shed 2 bases, and the junction held 4 bases outside the gene matches. The CDR3 loop spans 14 amino acids. The germline CDR1 and CDR2 sequences are SGHAT and FQNNGV. The CDR3 loop is CASSFGTEAYEQYF. CDR3 sequence (DNA): TGTGCCAGCAGCTTCGGGACAGAGGCCTACGAGCAGTACTTC.

The chain combines TRBV5-1 with TRBJ1-3; D uncertain. CDR3 length equals 16 residues. Germline V lookup: CDR1 SGHRS, CDR2 YFSETQ. V lost 0 bases, J lost 1 base, and 11 bases lay in between. The CDR3 coding sequence is TGCGCCAGCAGCTTGGATTATGTGGGGTCTGGAAACACCATATATTTT. Its translation: CASSLDYVGSGNTIYF.

V usage is TRBV6-2 or TRBV6-3 and J usage is TRBJ2-2, with unresolved D. The CDR3 is made up of 11 amino acids. V lost 0 bases, J lost 9 bases, and 2 bases lay in between. Germline V gene data show CDR1 as MNHEY and CDR2 as SVGEGT. CDR3 sequence (DNA): TGTGCCAGCAGTTACTCCTGGGAGCTGTTTTTT. This gives the protein CASSYSWELFF.

This chain links TRBV28 with TRBJ2-5; weak D call: TRBD1 (6 bases). The DNA end is a closer match to TRBJ2-1, so the J assignment may be wrong. The CDR3 is 14 amino acids. The germline CDR1 and CDR2 sequences are MDHEN and SYDVKM. The CDR3 spells CASSSRGADNEQFF. CDR3 in DNA: TGTGCCAGCAGTTCCAGGGGCGCGGACAATGAGCAGTTCTTC.

This clonotype was seen a handful of times. CDR3 sequence (DNA): TGCAGCGTTGGAGAAGACAGGGGGAAAGAGACCCAGTACTTC. This translates into CSVGEDRGKETQYF. The V gene is TRBV29-1, the J gene TRBJ2-5; 9 nucleotides match TRBD1. The CDR3 extends over 14 amino acids. CDR1 and CDR2 from the germline V gene are SQVTM and ANQGSEA. The V gene end was trimmed by 4 bases and the J gene end by 3 bases; junction bases not matched to a gene: 6.

The chain carries TRBV20-1 and TRBJ2-5, with D unresolved. Looked up from germline, CDR1 is DFQATT and CDR2 is SNEGSKA (reference sequence). CDR3 length equals 13 residues. V gave up 5 bases and J gave up 2 bases, with 12 bases separating them. CDR3 in DNA: TGCAGTGCTCGCCCCCTAGGGCAAGAGACCCAGTACTTC. Residues: CSARPLGQETQYF.